Below are 29 T cell receptor beta chains sequenced from a single sample in a study of blood T cell repertoires in COVID-19. Clones were sequenced by immunoSEQ multiplex PCR, and TCRdb holds only the in-frame ones, with some missing. The top ten clones hold approximately 4% of a sample with around 260,000 clones, 80% to 90% of them seen once. Sample: PBMCs or T cells enriched from blood (not recorded which). These TCRs come from a man aged 30 to 39 with acute COVID-19.

This CDR3 reads CASSLVEIRQFF. The CDR3 region has the DNA TGTGCCAGCAGCTTAGTTGAGATCCGGCAGTTCTTC. V is TRBV11-2 and J is TRBJ2-1; D unclear. V lost 1 base to trimming and J lost 12 bases, with 10 bases between them. Germline V lookup: CDR1 SGHAT, CDR2 FQNNGV. The CDR3 contains 12 residues. Supplemented by reference TRBV11-2 and TRBJ2-1, the full variable domain reads EAGVAQSPRYKIIEKRQSVAFWCNPISGHATLYWYQQILGQGPKLLIQFQNNGVVDDSQLPKDRFSAERLKGVDSTLKIQPAKLEDSAVYLCASSLVEIRQFFGPGTRLTVL.

This chain joins TRBV30 and TRBJ1-5, with D tentatively TRBD1 (6 bases). Trimming took 0 bases from V and 2 from J, leaving 8 bases between them. The CDR3 totals 14 residues. Germline V gives CDR1 GTSNPN, CDR2 SVGIG (reference sequence). The CDR3 here is CAWSVQGGNQPQHF. The CDR3 nucleotides are TGTGCCTGGAGTGTACAGGGTGGCAATCAGCCCCAGCATTTT.

The rearrangement links TRBV6-5 to TRBJ1-2; TRBD1 matches 8 bases. The germline CDR1 and CDR2 sequences are MNHEY and SVGAGI. The length of the CDR3 is 13 residues. V lost 6 bases, J lost 6 bases, and 6 bases stayed unmatched. CDR3 nucleotide sequence: TGTGCCAGCAGCCGCGGACAGGGTCATGGCTACACCTTC. This sequence encodes CASSRGQGHGYTF.

V and J are TRBV19 and TRBJ2-5, with no clear D. V dropped 4 bases and J dropped 5 bases, with 11 bases sitting between them. The germline V gene has CDR1 LNHDA and CDR2 SQIVND (reference sequence). This CDR3 spans 13 amino acids. CDR3 amino acids: CASSNAFAETQYF. In nucleotides, the CDR3 is TGTGCCAGTAGTAACGCGTTCGCGGAGACCCAGTACTTC.

The chain carries TRBV19 and TRBJ1-1; D is perhaps TRBD1 (6 bases). Germline loops: CDR1 LNHDA, CDR2 SQIVND (reference sequence). The CDR3 contains 14 residues. Trimming shortened V by 6 bases and J by 5 bases, and 16 bases separated the two germline ends. The CDR3, as DNA: TGTGCCAGTAGGGAGACAGGTGATTATACTGAAGCTTTCTTT. Protein product: CASRETGDYTEAFF.

The rearrangement joins TRBV2 to TRBJ1-4; D ambiguous. The CDR3 is 15 amino acids. CDR1 and CDR2 from the germline V gene are SNHLY and FYNNEI. Trimming cost V 3 bases and J 3 bases, with 11 bases left between them. The CDR3: CASSEYGRANEKLFF. CDR3 nucleotides: TGTGCCAGCAGTGAGTACGGGAGGGCTAATGAAAAACTGTTTTTT.

This rearrangement joins TRBV28 to TRBJ1-2; 9 bases agree with TRBD1. Trimming took 6 bases from V and 4 from J; bases not matched to a gene: 6. Germline CDR1 and CDR2: MDHEN and SYDVKM. This CDR3 contains 14 residues. The CDR3 region has the DNA TGTGCCAGCAGCTACCGGGACAGGGCCTATGGCTACACCTTC. It encodes CASSYRDRAYGYTF.

The rearrangement uses TRBV24-1 and TRBJ1-1; D is perhaps TRBD1 (6 bases). CDR1 KGHDR and CDR2 SFDVKD come from the germline V gene. The CDR3 is 12 amino acids. V was clipped by 6 bases and J by 6 bases, with 10 bases between them. CDR3 DNA sequence: TGTGCCACCAGTTCGGGGGGCCCTGAAGCTTTCTTT. Amino acid sequence: CATSSGGPEAFF.

J is TRBJ2-1 and V is TRBV2; 10 positions agree with TRBD1. Germline lookup yields CDR1 SNHLY and CDR2 FYNNEI. The junction had 8 bases not matched to a gene; V was cut back by 6 bases and J by 6 bases. The CDR3 has 15 amino acids. The CDR3 here is CASSATGGRGNEQFF. Written as DNA, the CDR3 is TGTGCCAGCAGCGCGACAGGGGGCAGAGGCAATGAGCAGTTCTTC.

The J gene is TRBJ1-3, the V gene TRBV4-2, with D possibly matching TRBD1 (6 bases). CDR3 length equals 21 residues. Per germline, CDR1 LGHNA and CDR2 YNFKEQ. Trimming removed 0 bases from V and 0 bases from J, with 24 bases in between. CDR3 in amino acids: CASSQEGLAWGRLSSGNTIYF. The CDR3 DNA reads as TGTGCCAGCAGCCAAGAGGGCCTAGCCTGGGGGCGGTTGAGCTCTGGAAACACCATATATTTT.

The rearrangement links TRBV19 to TRBJ2-1; D possibly corresponds to TRBD1 (5 bases). The germline gives CDR1 LNHDA, CDR2 SQIVND (reference sequence). Trimming removed 3 bases from V and 0 bases from J, with 15 bases in between. The CDR3 runs 17 residues. CDR3: CASSIPQQASSYNEQFF. The DNA of the CDR3 is TGTGCCAGTAGTATCCCTCAACAGGCGTCCTCCTACAATGAGCAGTTCTTC. Drawing the rest from reference TRBV19 and TRBJ2-1, the complete variable domain is DGGITQSPKYLFRKEGQNVTLSCEQNLNHDAMYWYRQDPGQGLRLIYYSQIVNDFQKGDIAEGYSVSREKKESFPLTVTSAQKNPTAFYLCASSIPQQASSYNEQFFGPGTRLTVL.

This clone has just a few counts. The V call is TRBV10-2, the J call TRBJ2-2; perhaps TRBD1 as D (6 bases). Trimming took 6 bases from V and 2 from J, leaving 19 bases between them. This CDR3 is built from 17 residues. CDR1 and CDR2 from the germline V gene are WSHSY and SAAADI. CDR3 sequence (DNA): TGCGCCAGCAGGGACAGTAACGATATAACCAACACCGGGGAGCTGTTTTTT. Encoded protein: CASRDSNDITNTGELFF.

CDR3: CASRTGQQPQHF. The DNA of the CDR3 is TGTGCCAGCAGGACGGGACAACAGCCCCAGCATTTT. The chain carries TRBV6-5 and TRBJ1-5; D is possibly TRBD1 (6 bases). Trimming removed 6 bases from V and 7 bases from J, with 10 bases in between. This CDR3 comprises 12 residues. From germline, CDR1 is MNHEY and CDR2 SVGAGI.

This chain connects TRBV6-1 to TRBJ1-2; D gene unclear. The V end was cut by 3 bases, the J end by 5 bases, with 13 bases between. CDR3 length: 14 residues. Germline V gene data show CDR1 as MNHNS and CDR2 as SASEGT. CDR3 loop: CASSEVLSTYGYTF. CDR3 in DNA: TGTGCCAGCAGTGAGGTACTGTCGACTTATGGCTACACCTTC.

The chain joins TRBV10-3 to TRBJ2-7, with 12 bases lining up with TRBD1. Per the germline V gene, CDR1 is ENHRY and CDR2 is SYGVKD. The CDR3 spans 14 residues. V lost 6 bases to trimming and J lost 4 bases; unmatched junction nucleotides: 4. CDR3: CAIRGTGGVYEQYV. CDR3 DNA: TGTGCCATCAGAGGGACAGGGGGCGTTTACGAGCAGTACGTC.

Only a few counts were recorded for this clone. The V and J genes are TRBV29-1 and TRBJ2-5; a weak D match, TRBD1 (6 bases). The V gene's germline CDR1 is SQVTM and CDR2 ANQGSEA. Trimming stripped 6 bases from V and 1 base from J, with 12 bases between. The CDR3 loop spans 13 amino acids. The DNA of the CDR3 is TGCAGCGTGTGGGTGGACAGCCAAGAGACCCAGTACTTC. Amino acids: CSVWVDSQETQYF.

V and J are TRBV6-5 and TRBJ2-7, with a tentative D call TRBD1 (5 bases). This CDR3 spans 10 amino acids. The V gene's germline CDR1 is MNHEY and CDR2 SVGAGI. The CDR3 here is CASGAYEQYV. CDR3 coding DNA: TGTGCCAGCGGGGCCTACGAGCAGTATGTC.

This sequence joins TRBV5-6 and TRBJ2-2; 10 nucleotides match TRBD1. The CDR3 runs 14 residues. Per the germline V gene, CDR1 is SGHDT and CDR2 is YYEEEE. V lost 4 bases to trimming and J lost 4 bases; unmatched junction nucleotides: 1. CDR3 nucleotides: TGTGCCAGCAGCGGACAGGGGGGCACCGGGGAGCTGTTTTTT. Translation: CASSGQGGTGELFF.

The gene calls are TRBV7-2 and TRBJ2-3; D is unclear. V lost 4 bases and J lost 2, with 10 bases in between. Looked up from germline, CDR1 is SGHTA and CDR2 is FQGNSA. The CDR3 is made up of 14 amino acids. CDR3 loop: CASSSPLYTDTQYF. CDR3 in DNA: TGTGCCAGCAGCTCTCCACTTTACACAGATACGCAGTATTTT.

This chain connects TRBV19 to TRBJ1-5; D unresolved. The germline V gene has CDR1 LNHDA and CDR2 SQIVND (reference sequence). Trimming took off 4 bases at V and 0 bases at J, with 7 bases between the two ends. The CDR3 length is 14 residues. CDR3 loop: CASSKLYSNQPQHF. The CDR3 region has the DNA TGTGCCAGTAGTAAACTGTATAGCAATCAGCCCCAGCATTTT.

V is TRBV11-2 and J is TRBJ1-1; 12 bases align to TRBD1. Germline assignment: CDR1 SGHAT and CDR2 FQNNGV. The CDR3 is 17 amino acids. With 1 base clipped from V and 8 bases from J, the junction kept 11 bases outside the gene matches. CDR3 bases: TGTGCCAGCAGCTTAGTGGGTACGGGACAGGGGGCTTTAGAAGCTTTCTTT. Encoded protein: CASSLVGTGQGALEAFF.

The chain has TRBV19 and TRBJ1-6; D remains unclear. V gave up 7 bases and J gave up 7 bases, with 14 bases separating them. The CDR3 loop spans 14 amino acids. From germline, CDR1 is LNHDA and CDR2 SQIVND (reference sequence). Here the CDR3 reads CASMGSAVNSPLHF. As DNA, the CDR3 is TGTGCCAGTATGGGCAGTGCAGTCAATTCACCCCTCCACTTT. The whole variable domain, filled in from reference TRBV19 and TRBJ1-6, reads DGGITQSPKYLFRKEGQNVTLSCEQNLNHDAMYWYRQDPGQGLRLIYYSQIVNDFQKGDIAEGYSVSREKKESFPLTVTSAQKNPTAFYLCASMGSAVNSPLHFGNGTRLTVT.

This chain links TRBV7-9 with TRBJ2-1; maybe TRBD2 (6 bases). CDR1 SEHNR and CDR2 FQNEAQ come from the germline V gene (reference sequence). The CDR3 covers 16 residues. Trimming removed 5 bases from V and 2 bases from J, with 16 bases in between. The CDR3 loop reads CASSPQTSVTYNEQFF. Written as DNA, the CDR3 is TGTGCCAGCAGCCCCCAGACTAGTGTTACCTACAATGAGCAGTTCTTC.

This clone was detected once. The V call is TRBV15, the J call TRBJ2-1, with 9 nucleotides matching TRBD1. Unmatched junction bases numbered 3, after V lost 3 bases and J lost 6 bases. The CDR3 is 14 amino acids. Germline assignment: CDR1 LNHNV and CDR2 YYDKDF (reference sequence). The CDR3 nucleotides read TGTGCCACCAGCAGGGGACAGGGCCCCAATGAGCAGTTCTTC. Amino acid sequence: CATSRGQGPNEQFF.

The chain combines TRBV28 with TRBJ2-6; D is perhaps TRBD2 (7 bases). V lost 7 bases and J lost 2, with 12 bases in between. The CDR3 length is 15 residues. Germline V lookup: CDR1 MDHEN, CDR2 SYDVKM. CDR3 amino acids: CASTLGGAGANVLTF. CDR3 coding DNA: TGTGCCAGCACCCTAGGGGGGGCTGGGGCCAACGTCCTGACTTTC.

This chain uses TRBV18 with TRBJ1-5, with 7 bases identical to TRBD1. Trimming cost V 2 bases and J 6 bases; bases outside gene matches: 1. The CDR3 is 13 residues long. The germline gives CDR1 KGHSH, CDR2 LQKENI. For the CDR3, the DNA is TGTGCCAGCTCACCAGACAGGGTTCAGCCCCAGCATTTT. This encodes CASSPDRVQPQHF.

This clone was seen a handful of times. The chain recombines TRBV21-1 with TRBJ1-2. TRBV21-1 is deemed a pseudogene. The CDR3 loop spans 16 amino acids. The CDR3 spells CASSKPPRVVPTRYTF. CDR3 coding DNA: TGTGCCAGCAGCAAACCGCCTCGGGTTGTCCCGACGCGGTACACCTTC.

The gene calls are TRBV5-1 and TRBJ1-3; 9 bases map to TRBD1. CDR1 is SGHRS, CDR2 YFSETQ, per germline. The junction had 15 bases not matched to a gene; V was cut back by 4 bases and J by 4 bases. The CDR3 contains 18 residues. In DNA, the CDR3 is TGCGCCAGCAGCCCACAGACCATTCGGGACAGGGAGGGAAACACCATATATTTT. It encodes CASSPQTIRDREGNTIYF.

The gene calls are TRBV6-5 and TRBJ1-4; D perhaps matches TRBD1 (6 bases). Germline V gene data show CDR1 as MNHEY and CDR2 as SVGAGI. The V gene lost 8 bases and the J gene lost 7 bases, with 14 bases spanning the gap. The length of the CDR3 is 13 residues. This chain's CDR3 is CASRGAGGEKLFF. The DNA of the CDR3 is TGTGCCAGCCGGGGGGCGGGAGGTGAAAAACTGTTTTTT.